Presented here are 15 T cell receptor beta chains from one specimen sequenced in a study of siplizumab effects on memory and regulatory T cells. Here immunoSEQ multiplex PCR was the method, and the copy in TCRdb shows in-frame clones only, minus some. The repertoire holds roughly 60,000 clones, with over 85% as singletons. The sequenced sample was CD8+ T cells sorted from blood. The origin of the receptors is a human donor in good health.

This clone showed up just a few times. The gene calls are TRBV7-9 and TRBJ1-1, with TRBD1 matching 7 bases. The length of the CDR3 is 13 residues. Germline V lookup: CDR1 SEHNR, CDR2 FQNEAQ (reference sequence). Trimming took 5 bases from V and 4 from J; bases not matched to a gene: 4. The CDR3 DNA is TGTGCCAGCAGCCTCGGGACAGCCACTGAAGCTTTCTTT. It is translated as CASSLGTATEAFF.

This chain joins TRBV27 and TRBJ2-4, with D possibly matching TRBD1 (5 bases). This CDR3 region has 15 residues. Germline CDR1 MNHEY, CDR2 SMNVEV (reference sequence). V was shortened by 5 bases and J by 0 bases, with 11 bases between the two germline ends. The CDR3 is CASSPQGRAKNIQYF. DNA for the CDR3: TGTGCCAGCAGTCCTCAGGGTAGAGCCAAAAACATTCAGTACTTC.

The V gene is TRBV18, the J gene TRBJ1-1; D is uncertain. The CDR3 spans 16 residues. Trimming removed 2 bases from V and 0 bases from J, with 13 bases in between. The germline V gene encodes CDR1 KGHSH and CDR2 LQKENI. In DNA, the CDR3 is TGTGCCAGCTCACCAACCCAGAACCCTATGAACACTGAAGCTTTCTTT. Amino acid sequence: CASSPTQNPMNTEAFF.

The chain recombines TRBV9 with TRBJ1-2; 7 bases are shared with TRBD1. The V gene end was trimmed by 0 bases and the J gene end by 7 bases; junction bases not matched to a gene: 27. The CDR3 runs to 21 residues. The germline gives CDR1 SGDLS, CDR2 YYNGEE. CDR3 DNA: TGTGCCAGCAGCGTAGCCGATGGACCCCGGACAGGACTCGCAGGCGAAAGTGGCTACACCTTC. Translation: CASSVADGPRTGLAGESGYTF.

The CDR3 region is CASGEYRGHGYTF. The DNA for the CDR3 is TGTGCTAGTGGGGAGTACAGGGGGCATGGCTACACCTTC. V and J are TRBV12-5 and TRBJ1-2; 9 bases fit TRBD1. CDR3 size: 13 residues. CDR1 LGHNT and CDR2 FRNRAP come from the germline V gene. V was clipped by 6 bases and J by 6 bases; unmatched bases: 5.

The chain employs TRBV5-5 and TRBJ2-1; D unclear. The CDR3 sequence is 15 residues long. Trimming cost V 0 bases and J 8 bases, with 15 bases left between them. Germline V gives CDR1 SGHKS, CDR2 YYEKEE (reference sequence). CDR3 DNA: TGTGCCAGCAGCTTGGGCCAGAATTCTGCAGATGAGCAGTTCTTC. Translating gives CASSLGQNSADEQFF. The variable domain in full, with the rest retrieved from reference TRBV5-5 and TRBJ2-1, is DAGVTQSPTHLIKTRGQQVTLRCSPISGHKSVSWYQQVLGQGPQFIFQYYEKEERGRGNFPDRFSARQFPNYSSELNVNALLLGDSALYLCASSLGQNSADEQFFGPGTRLTVL.

The rearrangement uses TRBV27 and TRBJ1-1; 7 nucleotides agree with TRBD1. The CDR3 has 16 amino acids. Germline-derived CDR1 and CDR2 are MNHEY and SMNVEV (reference sequence). V shed 7 bases, J shed 0 bases, and the junction held 11 bases outside the gene matches. CDR3 protein: CASKSGQRLVNTEAFF. Here the CDR3 DNA reads TGTGCCAGCAAATCGGGACAGCGTTTAGTGAACACTGAAGCTTTCTTT.

The gene calls are TRBV9 and TRBJ2-3; D is undetermined. V lost 4 bases, J lost 0 bases, and 12 bases lay in between. The germline V gene has CDR1 SGDLS and CDR2 YYNGEE. The length of the CDR3 is 15 residues. The DNA for the CDR3 is TGTGCCAGCAGCCCGCAAGCGAGGAGCACAGATACGCAGTATTTT. Its protein product is CASSPQARSTDTQYF.

This clone came up once. V gene TRBV10-1 combines with J gene TRBJ2-3; no clear D gene. The CDR3 length is 16 residues. Germline-derived CDR1 and CDR2 are WNHNN and SYGVQD (reference sequence). The ends were cut back, 0 bases at V and 0 bases at J, with 10 bases in the middle. The CDR3, as DNA: TGCGCCAGCAGTGAGTCTGGACCATCTAGCACAGATACGCAGTATTTT. This translates into CASSESGPSSTDTQYF.

Only a few counts were recorded for this clone. The V call is TRBV2, the J call TRBJ1-2, with D possibly TRBD1 on 6 matching bases. Trimming took off 0 bases at V and 8 bases at J, with 16 bases between the two ends. The CDR3 loop spans 15 amino acids. Germline V CDR1 and CDR2: SNHLY, FYNNEI. Here the CDR3 DNA reads TGTGCCAGCAGTGAAGCCTCGGGGGGGGCAGAGGGCTACACCTTC. This gives the protein CASSEASGGAEGYTF.

The rearrangement uses TRBV2 and TRBJ2-3; D is perhaps TRBD1 or TRBD2 (6 bases each). This CDR3 has 14 amino acids. V lost 4 bases and J 3 bases, leaving 11 bases between the germline ends. Germline assignment: CDR1 SNHLY and CDR2 FYNNEI. The CDR3 sequence is CASSAEGGTDTQYF. The CDR3 nucleotides read TGTGCCAGCAGTGCTGAGGGGGGTACAGATACGCAGTATTTT. Variable domain in full (rest from reference TRBV2 and TRBJ2-3): EPEVTQTPSHQVTQMGQEVILRCVPISNHLYFYWYRQILGQKVEFLVSFYNNEISEKSEIFDDQFSVERPDGSNFTLKIRSTKLEDSAMYFCASSAEGGTDTQYFGPGTRLTVL.

The chain links TRBV14 to TRBJ2-2, with D perhaps TRBD1 or TRBD2 (5 bases each). V was cut by 0 bases and J by 6 bases, with 20 bases left in between. This CDR3 has 18 residues. From germline, CDR1 is SGHDN and CDR2 FVKESK. CDR3 sequence (DNA): TGTGCCAGCAGCCAAGATAAAGGGTCAGGGAGAGTTGCCGGGGAGCTGTTTTTT. Its protein product is CASSQDKGSGRVAGELFF.

This clone has a single count. This chain joins TRBV21-1 and TRBJ2-2; the DNA was not used to check the table's D call, TRBD1. TRBV21-1 is flagged as a pseudogene. The CDR3 spans 14 residues. Written as DNA, the CDR3 is TGTGCCAGCAGCCGAAGGGGTGGCACCGGGGAGCTGTTTTTT. Translating it yields CASSRRGGTGELFF.

This clone was seen only once. The J gene is TRBJ2-3, the V gene TRBV29-1; 9 bases agree with TRBD2. This CDR3 has 16 residues. V shed 6 bases and J 2 bases; nucleotides not matched to a gene: 12. Per the germline V gene, CDR1 is SQVTM and CDR2 is ANQGSEA. The CDR3: CSVLKGGGDDTDTQYF. The CDR3 DNA is TGCAGCGTCCTAAAAGGCGGGGGGGACGACACAGATACGCAGTATTTT.

V usage is TRBV7-9 and J usage is TRBJ2-7; D not certain. Trimming cost V 1 base and J 4 bases, with 14 bases left between them. From germline, CDR1 is SEHNR and CDR2 FQNEAQ (reference sequence). The CDR3 contains 15 residues. The DNA for the CDR3 is TGTGCCAGCAGCTTAGTTGAGTCCGAGCCTTACGAGCAGTACTTC. Its protein is CASSLVESEPYEQYF.